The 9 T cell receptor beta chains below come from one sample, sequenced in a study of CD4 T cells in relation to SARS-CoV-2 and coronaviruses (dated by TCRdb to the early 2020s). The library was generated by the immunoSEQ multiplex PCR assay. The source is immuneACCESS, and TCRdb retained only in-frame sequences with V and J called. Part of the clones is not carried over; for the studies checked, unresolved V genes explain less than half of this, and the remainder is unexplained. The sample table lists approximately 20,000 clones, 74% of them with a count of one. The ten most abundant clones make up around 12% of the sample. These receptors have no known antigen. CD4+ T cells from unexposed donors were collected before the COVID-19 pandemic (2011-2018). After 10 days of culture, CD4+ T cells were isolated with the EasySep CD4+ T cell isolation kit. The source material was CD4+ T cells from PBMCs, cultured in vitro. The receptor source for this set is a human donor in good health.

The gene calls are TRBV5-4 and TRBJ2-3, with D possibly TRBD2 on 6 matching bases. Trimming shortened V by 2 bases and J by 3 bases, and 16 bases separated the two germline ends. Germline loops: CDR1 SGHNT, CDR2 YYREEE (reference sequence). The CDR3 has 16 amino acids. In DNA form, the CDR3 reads TGTGCCAGCAGCTTAGGAACGGGAGTAGGAACAGATACGCAGTATTTT. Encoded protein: CASSLGTGVGTDTQYF.

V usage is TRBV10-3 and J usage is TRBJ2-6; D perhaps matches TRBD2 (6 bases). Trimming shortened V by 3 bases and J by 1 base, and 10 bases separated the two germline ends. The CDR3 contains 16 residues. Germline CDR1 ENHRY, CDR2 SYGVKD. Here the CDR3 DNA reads TGTGCCATCAGTGACGACGGGACTTCTGGGGCCAACGTCCTGACTTTC. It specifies CAISDDGTSGANVLTF.

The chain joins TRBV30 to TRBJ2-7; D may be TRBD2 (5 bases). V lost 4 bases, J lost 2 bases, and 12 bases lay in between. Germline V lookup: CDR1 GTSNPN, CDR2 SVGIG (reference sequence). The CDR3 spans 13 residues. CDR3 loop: CAWTLVGAYEQYF. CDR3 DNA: TGTGCCTGGACTCTGGTGGGAGCCTACGAGCAGTACTTC.

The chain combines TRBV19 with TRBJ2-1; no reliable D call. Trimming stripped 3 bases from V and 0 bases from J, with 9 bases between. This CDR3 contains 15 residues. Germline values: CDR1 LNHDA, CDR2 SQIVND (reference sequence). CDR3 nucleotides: TGTGCCAGTAGTATTGGGATCAGCTCCTACAATGAGCAGTTCTTC. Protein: CASSIGISSYNEQFF.

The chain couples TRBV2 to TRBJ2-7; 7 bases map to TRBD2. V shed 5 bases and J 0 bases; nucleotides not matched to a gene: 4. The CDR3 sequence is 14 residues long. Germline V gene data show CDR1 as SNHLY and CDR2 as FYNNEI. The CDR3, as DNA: TGTGCCAGCAGTCTAGCGGCTATCTCCTACGAGCAGTACTTC. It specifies CASSLAAISYEQYF.

This CDR3 is CASRELAGGLQETQYF. The CDR3 DNA reads TGCGCCAGCAGGGAACTAGCGGGAGGACTCCAAGAGACCCAGTACTTC. V gene TRBV5-1 combines with J gene TRBJ2-5, with 12 bases that match TRBD2. The CDR3 sequence is 16 residues long. The J segment lost 1 base and the V segment lost 5 bases, leaving 6 bases of the junction unmatched. Germline-derived CDR1 and CDR2 are SGHRS and YFSETQ.

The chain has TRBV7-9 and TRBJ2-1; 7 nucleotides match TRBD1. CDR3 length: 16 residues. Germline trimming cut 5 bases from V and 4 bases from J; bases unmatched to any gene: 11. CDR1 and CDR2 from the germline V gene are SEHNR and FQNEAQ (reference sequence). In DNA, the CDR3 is TGTGCCAGCAGCAACCCCCACCGGGACAGATACAATGAGCAGTTCTTC. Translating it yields CASSNPHRDRYNEQFF.

CDR3 loop: CASSFRQGNTGELFF. In nucleotides, the CDR3 is TGCGCCAGCAGCTTTCGACAGGGCAACACCGGGGAGCTGTTTTTT. The chain carries TRBV5-1 and TRBJ2-2; TRBD1 matches 7 bases. Germline assignment: CDR1 SGHRS and CDR2 YFSETQ. After removal of 2 bases from V and 2 bases from J, the junction contained 3 bases not matched to a gene. This CDR3 is built from 15 residues.

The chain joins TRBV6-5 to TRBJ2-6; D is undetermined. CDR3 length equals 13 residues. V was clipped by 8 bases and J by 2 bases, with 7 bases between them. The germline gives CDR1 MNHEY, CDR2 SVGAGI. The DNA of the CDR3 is TGTGCCAGCCGAAGAGCTGGGGCCAACGTCCTGACTTTC. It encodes CASRRAGANVLTF.